This TCR beta chain was sequenced in a study of cytomegalovirus exposure and HLA in healthy donors. About the study: Both the 120 validation repertoires and the 500 to 700 first-cohort repertoires used the same platform, as reported by a later analysis. Findings and caveats of the study: Rarity characterized most TCR sequences, yet some public TCRs appeared in many donors. In vitro data verified three CMV-associated chains as specific for CMV antigens.

Profiling relied on immunoSEQ multiplex PCR, and the TCRdb table lists in-frame clones only, not all of them. The sample has roughly 350,000 clones, 80% to 90% seen once. Germline V gives CDR1 MGHDK, CDR2 SYGVNS. This CDR3 spans 15 amino acids. V dropped 3 bases and J dropped 7 bases, with 15 bases sitting between them. About this clone itself: Antigen unknown.

The study drew the donors from its approximately 130-subject validation cohort, separate from the approximately 700-subject first cohort. Sequencing input: PBMCs. This chain joins TRBV25-1 and TRBJ1-4; D is perhaps TRBD1 (5 bases). This TCR derives from a woman between 18 and 29 years old in good health and CMV-seronegative. In DNA, the CDR3 is TGTGCCAGCAGTGACCCAGGGTTAGGTGGTGAAAAACTGTTTTTT. Amino acid sequence: CASSDPGLGGEKLFF.